A single sample is the source of the 32 T cell receptor beta chains below, sequenced in a study of response to subunit inactivated influenza vaccine. TCRdb fed the RT-PCR reads into MiXCR, producing one record per CDR3 protein. The sample records about 650,000 distinct CDR3 sequences, 14% being singletons. This material consisted of PBMCs from blood, taken around 14 days before vaccination. Receptors were obtained from a man aged 50 to 60 who received an inactivated influenza vaccine.

A few counts support this clonotype. The rearrangement links TRBV12-3 or TRBV12-4 to TRBJ2-2; possibly TRBD1 for D (7 bases). This CDR3 region has 16 residues. V lost 6 bases to trimming and J lost 7 bases, with 21 bases between them. The CDR3 sequence is CASSQGGDIPGGELFF. As DNA, the CDR3 is TGTGCCAGCAGCCAGGGGGGAGATATCCCCGGCGGGGAGCTGTTTTTT.

The chain couples TRBV13 to TRBJ2-6; 9 positions match TRBD2. Germline CDR1 and CDR2: PRHDT and FYEKMQ (reference sequence). J was trimmed by 0 bases and V by 0 bases; bases with no gene match: 9. The CDR3 runs 20 residues. The CDR3 here is CASSLGAGLAHSSGANVLTF. CDR3 bases: TGTGCCAGCAGCTTAGGAGCCGGACTAGCGCACAGCTCTGGGGCCAACGTCCTGACTTTC.

The chain recombines TRBV10-3 with TRBJ1-2, with TRBD1 identical over 10 bases. Unmatched junction bases numbered 2, after V lost 2 bases and J lost 2 bases. In germline, CDR1 is ENHRY, CDR2 SYGVKD. The CDR3 runs to 15 residues. As DNA, the CDR3 is TGTGCCATCAGTGAGGGACAGGGGGGAAACTATGGCTACACCTTC. It encodes CAISEGQGGNYGYTF.

A few counts support this clonotype. The CDR3 DNA is TGTGCCAGCAGTGAAGCGGGGACAGGGGGCTTTGAGACCCAGTACTTC. Protein sequence: CASSEAGTGGFETQYF. The rearrangement links TRBV2 to TRBJ2-5, with 12 positions matching TRBD1. The V and J ends lost 0 bases and 5 bases, in that order; junction bases with no gene match: 4. The CDR3 has 16 amino acids. Germline V gene data show CDR1 as SNHLY and CDR2 as FYNNEI.

In its sample, this clonotype was seen many times. The chain couples TRBV7-9 to TRBJ1-4; D remains ambiguous. This CDR3 has 16 residues. Germline V lookup: CDR1 SEHNR, CDR2 FQNEAQ (reference sequence). Between the trimmed V and J ends, which lost 5 bases and 5 bases, there was a span of 18 bases. CDR3 in DNA: TGTGCCAGCAGCCCTGGGGTCGGAAAAGAAAATGAAAAACTGTTTTTT. Translated, it gives CASSPGVGKENEKLFF.

This clonotype was counted a few times. The J gene is TRBJ2-1, the V gene TRBV3-1; maybe TRBD2 (5 bases). The CDR3 length is 16 residues. Germline CDR1 LGHDT, CDR2 YNNKEL (reference sequence). With 1 base removed from V and 5 bases from J, the gap between germline ends came to 15 bases. The CDR3 spells CASSQVRRPGNNEQFF. Written as DNA, the CDR3 is TGTGCCAGCAGCCAAGTGCGGAGGCCGGGAAACAATGAGCAGTTCTTC.

The chain joins TRBV5-1 to TRBJ2-3; no clear D gene. The CDR3 runs to 14 residues. V shed 0 bases and J shed 4 bases, with 9 bases lying between them. CDR1 and CDR2 (germline): SGHRS, YFSETQ. The CDR3 DNA follows: TGCGCCAGCAGCTTGGAGGGCTTGGCAGATACGCAGTATTTT. Translated: CASSLEGLADTQYF.

V gene TRBV11-3 combines with J gene TRBJ2-3, with D unresolved. V dropped 5 bases and J dropped 7 bases, with 13 bases sitting between them. The CDR3 extends over 13 amino acids. The germline V gene encodes CDR1 SGHNT and CDR2 YENEEA. CDR3 nucleotides: TGTGCCAGCAGCCAGAGAGAGTCGAATACGCAGTATTTT. This encodes CASSQRESNTQYF. The full variable domain, in which reference TRBV11-3 and TRBJ2-3 provide the parts outside the CDR3, is EAGVVQSPRYKIIEKKQPVAFWCNPISGHNTLYWYLQNLGQGPELLIRYENEEAVDDSQLPKDRFSAERLKGVDSTLKIQPAELGDSAVYLCASSQRESNTQYFGPGTRLTVL.

The V call is TRBV29-1, the J call TRBJ2-4, with D unresolved. The CDR3 spans 11 residues. Germline values: CDR1 SQVTM, CDR2 ANQGSEA. Trimming removed 2 bases from V and 10 bases from J, with 9 bases in between. CDR3 DNA: TGCAGCGTTGAAAGGTCAAGGATTCAGTACTTC. Translated: CSVERSRIQYF.

V and J are TRBV10-3 and TRBJ2-3; TRBD1 might be the D (5 bases). V lost 3 bases and J lost 1, with 8 bases in between. Germline V lookup: CDR1 ENHRY, CDR2 SYGVKD. The CDR3 runs to 14 residues. CDR3 amino acids: CAISDPTGTDTQYF. CDR3 coding DNA: TGTGCCATCAGTGACCCGACAGGCACAGATACGCAGTATTTT.

This clonotype was found a few times. The V and J genes are TRBV7-9 and TRBJ1-5; no reliable D call. V gave up 3 bases and J gave up 1 base, with 7 bases separating them. The germline gives CDR1 SEHNR, CDR2 FQNEAQ (reference sequence). The CDR3 contains 14 residues. The CDR3: CASSFDASNQPQHF. The CDR3 DNA follows: TGTGCCAGCAGCTTCGACGCGAGCAATCAGCCCCAGCATTTT.

This clonotype was found a few times. Here the CDR3 reads CASSKERQDSQPQHF. DNA of the CDR3: TGTGCCAGCAGCAAAGAGAGACAGGACTCTCAGCCCCAGCATTTT. The chain has TRBV21-1 and TRBJ1-5; the table calls TRBD1, which could not be checked here. TRBV21-1 is a pseudogene. The CDR3 length is 15 residues.

This clonotype was observed at least ten times. V and J are TRBV5-6 and TRBJ2-2; 8 bases match TRBD2. V was pared by 4 bases and J by 6 bases, with 11 bases of the junction left unmatched. This CDR3 region has 16 residues. CDR1 is SGHDT, CDR2 YYEEEE, per germline. This CDR3 is CASSHAAGGLSGELFF. DNA of the CDR3: TGTGCCAGCAGCCACGCGGCGGGGGGATTGTCCGGGGAGCTGTTTTTT.

The sample holds many counts of this clonotype. The chain carries TRBV10-3 and TRBJ2-5; tentatively, D is TRBD1 (6 bases). Germline CDR1 is ENHRY and CDR2 is SYGVKD. Trimming pared 2 bases from V and 2 bases from J, leaving 9 bases between. This CDR3 contains 14 residues. CDR3 sequence (DNA): TGTGCCATCAGTGAGCCTGGACAGCAAGAGACCCAGTACTTC. Amino acids: CAISEPGQQETQYF.

This clonotype was counted between two and nine times. The chain carries TRBV6-5 and TRBJ2-2; maybe TRBD1 (6 bases). From germline, CDR1 is MNHEY and CDR2 SVGAGI. The V and J ends lost 2 bases and 4 bases respectively, with 11 bases between them. The CDR3 covers 15 residues. The CDR3 coding sequence is TGTGCCAGCAGTTACCTACGGACAGCCACCGGGGAGCTGTTTTTT. Amino acids: CASSYLRTATGELFF.

This clonotype came up a few times. The chain links TRBV5-1 to TRBJ2-1, with 8 nucleotides matching TRBD2. This CDR3 comprises 11 residues. Germline V gene lookup returns CDR1 SGHRS and CDR2 YFSETQ. Losses at the gene ends were 7 bases for V and 9 bases for J; bases not matched to a gene: 3. CDR3 loop: CASGAGGEQFF. In DNA form, the CDR3 reads TGCGCCAGCGGGGCGGGAGGTGAGCAGTTCTTC.

This clonotype was found many times. This chain links TRBV29-1 with TRBJ1-1; D unclear. The CDR3 is 12 residues long. V shed 7 bases and J shed 2 bases, with 11 bases lying between them. Germline CDR1 SQVTM, CDR2 ANQGSEA. CDR3 sequence reads: CSARPPNTEAFF. The DNA for the CDR3 is TGCAGCGCAAGGCCCCCTAACACTGAAGCTTTCTTT.

This clonotype turned up a few times. The chain carries TRBV20-1 and TRBJ1-3, with no clear D. V was trimmed by 0 bases and J by 3 bases, leaving 12 bases between them. Germline V CDR1 and CDR2: DFQATT, SNEGSKA (reference sequence). The length of the CDR3 is 15 residues. CDR3 loop: CSARDGSSFGNTIYF. The CDR3 DNA reads TGCAGTGCTAGAGATGGCAGCTCATTTGGAAACACCATATATTTT.

This clonotype turned up a few times. This sequence joins TRBV12-3 or TRBV12-4 and TRBJ2-1, with TRBD2 matching over 8 bases. CDR3 length equals 14 residues. Trimming cost V 3 bases and J 9 bases; bases outside gene matches: 7. CDR3 nucleotide sequence: TGTGCCAGCAGTTTTGGCGGGGGGTTACGTGAGCAGTTCTTC. This codes for CASSFGGGLREQFF.

The table lists this clonotype with a few counts. V and J are TRBV19 and TRBJ2-5; maybe TRBD2 (6 bases). V dropped 2 bases and J dropped 0 bases, with 13 bases sitting between them. This CDR3 has 16 residues. Germline V gene lookup returns CDR1 LNHDA and CDR2 SQIVND (reference sequence). This CDR3 reads CASSIRRGPYQETQYF. In DNA form, the CDR3 reads TGTGCCAGTAGTATAAGGCGGGGTCCCTACCAAGAGACCCAGTACTTC. The full variable domain, rest sourced from reference TRBV19 and TRBJ2-5, is DGGITQSPKYLFRKEGQNVTLSCEQNLNHDAMYWYRQDPGQGLRLIYYSQIVNDFQKGDIAEGYSVSREKKESFPLTVTSAQKNPTAFYLCASSIRRGPYQETQYFGPGTRLLVL.

A few counts support this clonotype. The chain links TRBV28 to TRBJ2-1; D gene unclear. Germline CDR1 reads MDHEN; CDR2 reads SYDVKM. The V and J ends lost 8 bases and 5 bases respectively, with 16 bases between them. The CDR3 runs 14 residues. CDR3 coding DNA: TGTGCCAGCGTGGGCGGCTATATGGACAATGAGCAGTTCTTC. This translates into CASVGGYMDNEQFF.

This clonotype was counted at least ten times. V is TRBV9 and J is TRBJ2-2, with 8 bases identical to TRBD2. CDR3 size: 18 residues. Germline V CDR1 and CDR2: SGDLS, YYNGEE. V shed 3 bases, J shed 0 bases, and the junction held 10 bases outside the gene matches. CDR3 residues: CASSAVLLAATNTGELFF. The CDR3 nucleotides read TGTGCCAGCAGCGCAGTGTTACTAGCGGCAACGAACACCGGGGAGCTGTTTTTT.

About this clonotype: A much larger clone differs by one base, so this may be a read error. This CDR3 is CASSYETYNSPLNF. The CDR3 nucleotides read TGTGCCAGCAGTTACGAGACGTATAATTCACCCCTCAACTTT. J is TRBJ1-6 and V is TRBV6-2 or TRBV6-3; D remains unclear. Germline V gene lookup returns CDR1 MNHEY and CDR2 SVGEGT. The CDR3 is 14 amino acids.

This clonotype occurred many times. J is TRBJ2-5 and V is TRBV20-1; D remains ambiguous. Trimming pared 3 bases from V and 1 base from J, leaving 6 bases between. The germline V gene encodes CDR1 DFQATT and CDR2 SNEGSKA (reference sequence). The CDR3 consists of 12 residues. The CDR3 region has the DNA TGCAGTGCTAGCGACCCCCAAGAGACCCAGTACTTC. Amino acids: CSASDPQETQYF.

This chain links TRBV6-1 with TRBJ1-2; D is unclear. This CDR3 contains 17 residues. Trimming removed 6 bases at V and 4 bases at J, with 24 bases between. CDR1 is MNHNS, CDR2 SASEGT, per germline. The DNA for the CDR3 is TGTGCCAGCAGCAGGCGGGGAGAAGCCCTCATATTCTATGGCTACACCTTC. This codes for CASSRRGEALIFYGYTF.

The chain links TRBV6-1 to TRBJ1-3, with D unresolved. Looked up from germline, CDR1 is MNHNS and CDR2 is SASEGT. This CDR3 region has 14 residues. Trimming removed 5 bases from V and 4 bases from J, with 12 bases in between. The CDR3 protein is CASSLETQGNTIYF. The CDR3 DNA reads as TGTGCCAGCAGTCTAGAGACGCAAGGAAACACCATATATTTT.

This clonotype was seen only a few times. The J gene is TRBJ1-1, the V gene TRBV20-1; D possibly corresponds to TRBD1 (5 bases). CDR3 length: 15 amino acids. Trimming took 3 bases from V and 0 from J, leaving 14 bases between them. Germline assignment: CDR1 DFQATT and CDR2 SNEGSKA (reference sequence). CDR3 sequence: CSASGGEGMNTEAFF. CDR3 in DNA: TGCAGTGCTAGCGGGGGTGAGGGCATGAACACTGAAGCTTTCTTT.

The rearrangement links TRBV2 to TRBJ2-1, with D uncertain. CDR3 length equals 12 residues. Trimming left V 5 bases short and J 10 bases short, with 12 bases between. Germline V gene data show CDR1 as SNHLY and CDR2 as FYNNEI. The CDR3 DNA follows: TGTGCCAGCAGTTCAGCCCTAGGAGAGCAGTTCTTC. Protein product: CASSSALGEQFF. The variable domain in full, with the rest retrieved from reference TRBV2 and TRBJ2-1, is EPEVTQTPSHQVTQMGQEVILRCVPISNHLYFYWYRQILGQKVEFLVSFYNNEISEKSEIFDDQFSVERPDGSNFTLKIRSTKLEDSAMYFCASSSALGEQFFGPGTRLTVL.

J is TRBJ1-1 and V is TRBV11-2; D unresolved. The CDR3 is made up of 15 amino acids. Germline values: CDR1 SGHAT, CDR2 FQNNGV. Trimming left V 3 bases short and J 7 bases short, with 18 bases between. CDR3 nucleotide sequence: TGTGCCAGCAGCTTCGTTCTTCTTGAGGGCAGTGAAGCTTTCTTT. It encodes CASSFVLLEGSEAFF.

This clonotype was recorded many times. V usage is TRBV12-3 or TRBV12-4 and J usage is TRBJ2-7; possible D gene TRBD1, 5 bases. Trimming removed 6 bases at V and 3 bases at J, with 12 bases between. The CDR3 has 13 amino acids. This CDR3 is CASSTLDIYEQYF. The CDR3 coding sequence is TGTGCCAGCAGCACCCTGGACATCTACGAGCAGTACTTC.

This clonotype was seen at least ten times. The V and J genes are TRBV29-1 and TRBJ2-2; TRBD2 matches at 7 bases. V shed 4 bases, J shed 4 bases, and the junction held 6 bases outside the gene matches. Germline V gives CDR1 SQVTM, CDR2 ANQGSEA. This CDR3 has 14 residues. The CDR3 DNA is TGCAGCGTTGTAATCGGGAGGTCCACCGGGGAGCTGTTTTTT. Residues: CSVVIGRSTGELFF.

The V call is TRBV20-1, the J call TRBJ2-7; tentatively, D is TRBD2 (6 bases). The CDR3 has 15 residues. Germline V gene data show CDR1 as DFQATT and CDR2 as SNEGSKA (reference sequence). The V and J ends lost 5 bases and 0 bases respectively, with 17 bases between them. The CDR3 nucleotides are TGCAGTGCTCCACTGGGCGGGACGGTCTCCTACGAGCAGTACTTC. Amino acids: CSAPLGGTVSYEQYF.